Here is one T cell receptor beta chain with its context. The data were obtained in a study of blood T cell repertoires in COVID-19. Study details: Spain, Italy and the United States supplied samples that represented acute and convalescent COVID-19. PBMCs, B-cell-depleted T cells, or T cells were the source of the cDNA or gDNA that made up the material.

V was shortened by 1 base and J by 5 bases, with 8 bases between the two germline ends. The V gene's germline CDR1 is SGHVS and CDR2 FNYEAQ. The CDR3 is made up of 14 amino acids. The authors' processing: Estimation of nucleated cell counts relied on the amplification of reference gene primers. Method: immunoSEQ multiplex PCR; TCRdb's copy keeps in-frame clones and lacks some. The DNA gave D and trimming, while V, J and clone size come from that table. The table lists just over 7,500 clones, less than 85% of them singletons, with 15% to 20% in the top ten. The rearrangement joins TRBV7-6 to TRBJ2-2; D is unclear. What was sequenced was peripheral blood. This receptor was obtained from a human donor in a cohort sampled during active COVID-19. CDR3 nucleotides: TGTGCCAGCAGCTTAGGACACAGTACCGGGGAGCTGTTTTTT. It specifies CASSLGHSTGELFF.